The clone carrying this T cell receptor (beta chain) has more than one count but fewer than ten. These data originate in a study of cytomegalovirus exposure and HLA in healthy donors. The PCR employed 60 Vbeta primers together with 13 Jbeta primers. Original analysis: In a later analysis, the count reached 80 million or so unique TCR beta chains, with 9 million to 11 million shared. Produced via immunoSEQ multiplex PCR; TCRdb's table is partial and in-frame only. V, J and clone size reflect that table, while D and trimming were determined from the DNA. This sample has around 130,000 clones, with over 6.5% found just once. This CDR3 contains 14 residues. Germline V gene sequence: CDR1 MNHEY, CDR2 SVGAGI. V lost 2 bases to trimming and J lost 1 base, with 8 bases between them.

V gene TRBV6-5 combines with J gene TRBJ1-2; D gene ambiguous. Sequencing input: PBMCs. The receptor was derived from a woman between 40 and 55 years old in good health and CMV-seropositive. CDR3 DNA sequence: TGTGCCAGCAGTTACGCGGGTATTAACTATGGCTACACCTTC. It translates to CASSYAGINYGYTF.